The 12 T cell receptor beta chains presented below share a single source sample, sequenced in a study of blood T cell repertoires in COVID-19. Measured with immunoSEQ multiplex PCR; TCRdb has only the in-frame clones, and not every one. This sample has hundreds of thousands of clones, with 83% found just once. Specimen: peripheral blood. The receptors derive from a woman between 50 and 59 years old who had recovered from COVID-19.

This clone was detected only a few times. In nucleotides, the CDR3 is TGCGCCAGCAGCTTGACACTCGACAGGGTCCCGTACTTC. Its translation: CASSLTLDRVPYF. The rearrangement links TRBV5-1 to TRBJ2-7, with 7 bases lining up with TRBD1. From germline, CDR1 is SGHRS and CDR2 YFSETQ. J was trimmed by 12 bases and V by 1 base; bases with no gene match: 10. This CDR3 has 13 amino acids. The full variable domain, with the rest looked up from reference TRBV5-1 and TRBJ2-7, is KAGVTQTPRYLIKTRGQQVTLSCSPISGHRSVSWYQQTPGQGLQFLFEYFSETQRNKGNFPGRFSGRQFSNSRSEMNVSTLELGDSALYLCASSLTLDRVPYFGPGTRLTVT.

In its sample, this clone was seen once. The CDR3 region has the DNA TGCGCCAGCAGCCAGGGACTAGGAAGTAATGAGCAGTTCTTC. Translated: CASSQGLGSNEQFF. This chain connects TRBV4-1 to TRBJ2-1, with 8 bases identical to TRBD2. This CDR3 region has 14 residues. The germline V gene encodes CDR1 MGHRA and CDR2 YSYEKL. With 3 bases clipped from V and 7 bases from J, the junction kept 5 bases outside the gene matches.

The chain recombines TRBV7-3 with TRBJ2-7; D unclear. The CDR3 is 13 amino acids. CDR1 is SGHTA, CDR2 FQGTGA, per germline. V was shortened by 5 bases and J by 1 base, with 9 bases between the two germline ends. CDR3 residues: CASSPGASYEQYF. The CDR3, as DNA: TGTGCCAGCAGCCCAGGCGCATCCTACGAGCAGTACTTC. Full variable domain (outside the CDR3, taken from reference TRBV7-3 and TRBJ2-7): GAGVSQTPSNKVTEKGKYVELRCDPISGHTALYWYRQSLGQGPEFLIYFQGTGAADDSGLPNDRFFAVRPEGSVSTLKIQRTERGDSAVYLCASSPGASYEQYFGPGTRLTVT.

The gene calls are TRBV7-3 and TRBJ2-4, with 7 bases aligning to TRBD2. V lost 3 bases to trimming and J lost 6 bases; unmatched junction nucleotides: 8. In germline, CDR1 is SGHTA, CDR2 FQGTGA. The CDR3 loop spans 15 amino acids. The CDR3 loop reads CASSFGPTGGNIQYF. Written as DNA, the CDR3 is TGTGCCAGCAGCTTTGGACCTACGGGGGGAAACATTCAGTACTTC. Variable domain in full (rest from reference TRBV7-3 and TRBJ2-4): GAGVSQTPSNKVTEKGKYVELRCDPISGHTALYWYRQSLGQGPEFLIYFQGTGAADDSGLPNDRFFAVRPEGSVSTLKIQRTERGDSAVYLCASSFGPTGGNIQYFGAGTRLSVL.

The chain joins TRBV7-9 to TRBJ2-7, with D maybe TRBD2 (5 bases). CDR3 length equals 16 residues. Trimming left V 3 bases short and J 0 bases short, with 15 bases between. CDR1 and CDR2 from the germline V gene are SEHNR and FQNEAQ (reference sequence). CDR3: CASSFPWLGSSYEQYF. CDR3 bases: TGTGCCAGCAGCTTCCCTTGGTTGGGGAGCTCCTACGAGCAGTACTTC.

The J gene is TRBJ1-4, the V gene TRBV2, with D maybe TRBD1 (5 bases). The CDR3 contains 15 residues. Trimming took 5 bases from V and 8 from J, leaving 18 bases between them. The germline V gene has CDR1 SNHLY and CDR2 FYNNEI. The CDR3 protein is CASSNPGPQGEKLFF. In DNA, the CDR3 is TGTGCCAGCAGTAATCCGGGTCCCCAGGGAGAAAAACTGTTTTTT.

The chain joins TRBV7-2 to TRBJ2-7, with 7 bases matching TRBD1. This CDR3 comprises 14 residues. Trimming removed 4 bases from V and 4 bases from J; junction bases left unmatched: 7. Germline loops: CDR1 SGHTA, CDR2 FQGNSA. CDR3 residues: CASSYYLQGYEQYF. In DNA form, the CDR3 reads TGTGCCAGCAGCTACTACTTACAGGGGTACGAGCAGTACTTC.

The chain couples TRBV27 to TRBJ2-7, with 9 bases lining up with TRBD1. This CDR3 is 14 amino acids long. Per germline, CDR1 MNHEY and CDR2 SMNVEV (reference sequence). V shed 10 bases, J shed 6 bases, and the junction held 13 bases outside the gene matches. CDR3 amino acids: CAKSSGQGSSEQYF. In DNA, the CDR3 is TGTGCCAAATCGTCTGGACAGGGGTCGTCCGAGCAGTACTTC.

Here the CDR3 DNA reads TGTGCCAGCAGCCCCCGAAGGAGGGCCACAGATACGCAGTATTTT. Translating it yields CASSPRRRATDTQYF. This chain links TRBV7-2 with TRBJ2-3, with D tentatively TRBD2 (6 bases). Germline V gives CDR1 SGHTA, CDR2 FQGNSA. V was pared by 5 bases and J by 2 bases, with 14 bases between. The CDR3 sequence is 15 residues long. Variable domain in full (rest from reference TRBV7-2 and TRBJ2-3): GAGVSQSPSNKVTEKGKDVELRCDPISGHTALYWYRQSLGQGLEFLIYFQGNSAPDKSGLPSDRFSAERTGGSVSTLTIQRTQQEDSAVYLCASSPRRRATDTQYFGPGTRLTVL.

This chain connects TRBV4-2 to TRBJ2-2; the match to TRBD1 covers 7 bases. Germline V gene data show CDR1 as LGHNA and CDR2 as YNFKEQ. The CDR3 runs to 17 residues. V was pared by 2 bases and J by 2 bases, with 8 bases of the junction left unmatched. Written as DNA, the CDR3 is TGTGCCAGCAGCCAATATTCCGGGACAGATAACACCGGGGAGCTGTTTTTT. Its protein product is CASSQYSGTDNTGELFF.

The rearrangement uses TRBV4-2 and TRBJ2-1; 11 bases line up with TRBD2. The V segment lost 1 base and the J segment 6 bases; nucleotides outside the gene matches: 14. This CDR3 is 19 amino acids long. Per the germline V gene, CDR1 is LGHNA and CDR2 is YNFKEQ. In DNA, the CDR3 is TGTGCCAGCAGCCAAGTCTGGGACGTACTAGCGGGGGAGACCAATGAGCAGTTCTTC. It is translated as CASSQVWDVLAGETNEQFF.

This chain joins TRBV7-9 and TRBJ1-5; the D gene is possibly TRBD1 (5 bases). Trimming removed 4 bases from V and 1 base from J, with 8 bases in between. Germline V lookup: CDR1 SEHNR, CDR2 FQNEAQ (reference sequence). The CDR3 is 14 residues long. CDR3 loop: CASSSGVSNQPQHF. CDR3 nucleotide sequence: TGTGCCAGCAGCTCGGGGGTGAGCAATCAGCCCCAGCATTTT.